Listed below are T cell receptor beta chains from one sample, sequenced in a study of vaccination effects on CD4 cells after COVID-19. This table comes from immunoSEQ multiplex PCR, and its TCRdb copy is limited to in-frame clones, with some not included. Of 13,000 or so clones listed, just under 75% are singletons. These TCRs are of unknown antigen specificity. The sequencing here drew on CD4+ T cells from PBMCs cultured with HCoV-NL63 spike peptides, taken after COVID-19 vaccination. Receptors originate from a human donor who had a prior SARS-CoV-2 infection. The CDR3 runs from the conserved cysteine through the conserved F or W. The D gene is left open where the match is weak. Where a row states a size, it is once, few, many or the class of an expanded clone; other rows omit it.

>TRBJ1-1|TRBD1|TRBV19|-
CASSTRSGQGHTEAFF
TGTGCCAGCAGTACTCGGTCGGGACAGGGGCACACTGAAGCTTTCTTT
>TRBJ1-1|-|TRBV3-1/TRBV3-2|-
CASSQDLGNTEAFF
TGTGCCAGCAGCCAAGACCTTGGGAACACTGAAGCTTTCTTT
>TRBJ1-5|-|TRBV7-3|once
CASSFIFDQPQHF
TGTGCCAGCAGCTTTATATTCGATCAGCCCCAGCATTTT
>TRBJ2-3|-|TRBV24-1|-
CATSDGWSSTDTQYF
TGTGCCACCAGTGACGGCTGGTCTAGCACAGATACGCAGTATTTT
>TRBJ1-1|TRBD1|TRBV24-1|-
CATSDGDSEAFF
TGTGCCACCAGTGATGGGGACAGTGAAGCTTTCTTT
>TRBJ1-1|-|TRBV5-1|-
CASSGGIRGIGDTEAFF
TGCGCCAGCAGTGGTGGGATCAGAGGGATAGGTGACACTGAAGCTTTCTTT
>TRBJ2-1|-|TRBV2|-
CASSDWGSYNEQFF
TGTGCCAGCAGTGATTGGGGCTCCTACAATGAGCAGTTCTTC
>TRBJ2-6|-|TRBV7-8|-
CASTRRANVLTF
TGTGCCAGCACCCGCCGGGCCAACGTCCTGACTTTC
>TRBJ2-5|-|TRBV5-1|-
CASKISNQETQYF
TGCGCCAGCAAGATTAGCAACCAAGAGACCCAGTACTTC
>TRBJ2-5|TRBD1|TRBV6-4|few
CASSVLGDSKKETQYF
TGTGCCAGCAGTGTCTTAGGGGACAGCAAAAAAGAGACCCAGTACTTC
>TRBJ2-7|TRBD2|TRBV5-4|-
CASSNRGAYEQYF
TGTGCCAGCAGCAATCGGGGGGCCTACGAGCAGTACTTC
>TRBJ2-3|-|TRBV18|-
CASSPIPLDTQYF
TGTGCCAGCTCACCTATCCCCCTAGATACGCAGTATTTT
>TRBJ1-2|TRBD1|TRBV2|-
CASSQGGGYTF
TGTGCCAGCAGTCAGGGGGGCGGCTACACCTTC
>TRBJ1-2|-|TRBV11-3|-
CASSLDPENYGYTF
TGTGCCAGCAGCTTAGATCCGGAAAACTATGGCTACACCTTC
>TRBJ1-2|-|TRBV18|-
CASSPPQGSHYGYTF
TGTGCCAGCTCACCACCCCAGGGGAGTCACTATGGCTACACCTTC
>TRBJ2-7|TRBD2|TRBV27|-
CASRREASGRNYEQYF
TGTGCCAGCAGACGGGAGGCTAGCGGGCGAAACTACGAGCAGTACTTC
>TRBJ1-1|-|TRBV7-3|-
CASSFPGGNTEAFF
TGTGCCAGCAGCTTCCCGGGGGGGAACACTGAAGCTTTCTTT
>TRBJ2-1|-|TRBV21-1|-
CASSKVQRGINEQFF
TGTGCCAGCAGCAAAGTCCAGCGGGGAATCAATGAGCAGTTCTTC
>TRBJ2-2|TRBD1|TRBV6-6|-
CASRPGTGVTGELFF
TGTGCCAGCAGACCCGGGACAGGGGTCACCGGGGAGCTGTTTTTT
>TRBJ2-2|TRBD2|TRBV10-3|-
CAITLLASNASGRNEHRELFF
TGTGCCATCACCCTATTGGCATCGAATGCTAGCGGGAGGAATGAACACCGGGAGCTGTTTTTT
>TRBJ1-5|TRBD1|TRBV19|-
CASSIGAGGSGQPQHF
TGTGCCAGTAGTATAGGGGCAGGGGGCAGTGGCCAGCCCCAGCATTTT
>TRBJ2-5|-|TRBV4-3|few
CASSQVWKGETQYF
TGCGCCAGCAGCCAAGTATGGAAGGGAGAGACCCAGTACTTC
>TRBJ2-2|-|TRBV6-6|-
CASSYPGTGELFF
TGTGCCAGCAGTTACCCAGGGACCGGGGAGCTGTTTTTT
>TRBJ2-3|-|TRBV4-2|-
CASSQQATTDTQYF
TGTGCCAGCAGCCAACAGGCAACCACAGATACGCAGTATTTT
>TRBJ1-6|TRBD1|TRBV19|few
CASSYRTGGDSPLHF
TGTGCCAGTAGTTACCGGACAGGGGGGGATTCACCCCTCCACTTT
>TRBJ1-5|-|TRBV28|-
CASSLYRQPQHF
TGTGCCAGCAGTTTATATCGTCAGCCCCAGCATTTT
>TRBJ1-1|TRBD1|TRBV5-1|-
CASSSDRMNTEAFF
TGCGCCAGCAGCTCGGACAGGATGAACACTGAAGCTTTCTTT
>TRBJ2-7|-|TRBV6-5|-
CASSSQGVRYEQYF
TGTGCCAGCAGTTCCCAGGGTGTAAGGTACGAGCAGTACTTC
>TRBJ2-7|-|TRBV15|-
CATSRGGRVENEQYF
TGTGCCACCAGCAGAGGGGGCAGGGTGGAGAACGAGCAGTACTTC
>TRBJ2-1|TRBD1|TRBV5-1|-
CASSTEQGANEQFF
TGCGCCAGTAGCACAGAACAGGGGGCGAATGAGCAGTTCTTC
>TRBJ2-1|TRBD1|TRBV19|few
CASSADRGSYNEQFF
TGTGCCAGTAGTGCGGACAGGGGCTCCTACAATGAGCAGTTCTTC
>TRBJ2-1|-|TRBV7-3|few
CASSLTALDEQFF
TGTGCCAGCAGCTTAACAGCCCTCGACGAGCAGTTCTTC
>TRBJ1-2|TRBD1|TRBV15|-
CATSRDRTGLGYTF
TGTGCCACCAGCAGAGACCGGACAGGGTTAGGCTACACCTTC
>TRBJ1-1|TRBD1|TRBV5-3|-
CARSLMGQGYLAFF
TGTGCCAGAAGCTTGATGGGACAGGGGTATTTGGCTTTCTTT
>TRBJ2-3|-|TRBV9|-
CASSVDNTSPRPQYF
TGTGCCAGCAGCGTTGATAACACTAGCCCTAGACCGCAGTATTTT
>TRBJ2-2|-|TRBV15|-
CATSVGGELFF
TGTGCCACCAGCGTCGGGGGGGAGCTGTTTTTT
>TRBJ1-5|-|TRBV5-6|-
CASSFRGTRNQPQHF
TGTGCCAGCAGCTTTCGCGGTACCCGAAATCAGCCCCAGCATTTT